The sequence of this TCR beta chain was determined in a study of OX40 agonist ivuxolimab in advanced cancers. Whole-study context: Six ivuxolimab dose levels, 0.01 to 10 mg/kg, were given intravenously every 2 weeks. Of mixed ages from about 20 to 90 and averaging approximately 60 years, the group was over 80% male.

Germline values: CDR1 WSHSY, CDR2 SAAADI. The CDR3 consists of 13 residues. The table came from immunoSEQ multiplex PCR; TCRdb's copy has only in-frame clones and leaves some out. The data show 30,000 to 35,000 clones, around four fifths seen once. About this clone: Its ends do not fully match the called genes, so a read error is possible.

The source is an adult with an advanced solid tumor such as melanoma, head and neck, liver or kidney cancer. The sample here was CD4+ or CD8+ T cells sorted from blood, taken in a trial of the OX40 agonist ivuxolimab. The rearrangement uses TRBV10-2 and TRBJ2-5; D is undetermined. The CDR3 bases are TGCGCCAGCAGTGTAAACGACCAGGAGACCCAGTACTTC. It translates to CASSVNDQETQYF.